The 11 T cell receptor beta chains presented below share a single source sample, sequenced in a study of shared clonotypes between healthy human individuals. TCRdb keeps only in-frame clones here, not all; method: immunoSEQ multiplex PCR. This table has around 1.4 million clones, approximately 98.5% appearing once. Sample: naive CD4+ T cells sorted from blood. Subset specified: CD45RA+ positively selected. These receptors were taken from a man aged 30 to 39 in good health.

The CDR3 reads CASSVRAGDGETQYF. The CDR3 DNA is TGTGCCAGCAGCGTAAGAGCGGGAGACGGGGAGACCCAGTACTTC. V usage is TRBV9 and J usage is TRBJ2-5; 8 bases line up with TRBD2. The CDR3 totals 15 residues. J gave up 5 bases and V 1 base, and 7 bases lay outside the gene matches. Germline V gene sequence: CDR1 SGDLS, CDR2 YYNGEE. The full variable domain, in which reference TRBV9 and TRBJ2-5 provide the parts outside the CDR3, is DSGVTQTPKHLITATGQRVTLRCSPRSGDLSVYWYQQSLDQGLQFLIQYYNGEERAKGNILERFSAQQFPDLHSELNLSSLELGDSALYFCASSVRAGDGETQYFGPGTRLLVL.

This sequence joins TRBV5-4 and TRBJ2-3; 10 bases line up with TRBD2. Trimming took 0 bases from V and 4 from J; bases not matched to a gene: 5. CDR3 length: 16 residues. Germline V lookup: CDR1 SGHNT, CDR2 YYREEE (reference sequence). As DNA, the CDR3 is TGTGCCAGCAGCTTGGGAATAGCGGGAGGCCCAGATACGCAGTATTTT. It yields the protein CASSLGIAGGPDTQYF.

The J gene is TRBJ2-3, the V gene TRBV11-2; 8 nucleotides agree with TRBD2. CDR1 SGHAT and CDR2 FQNNGV come from the germline V gene. This CDR3 is built from 15 residues. The V gene end was trimmed by 0 bases and the J gene end by 6 bases; junction bases not matched to a gene: 5. The CDR3 loop reads CASSLEAGVMDTQYF. The CDR3 DNA reads TGTGCCAGCAGCTTAGAAGCGGGAGTCATGGATACGCAGTATTTT.

V usage is TRBV5-1 and J usage is TRBJ1-2; a possible D gene is TRBD1 (5 bases). CDR1 and CDR2 (germline): SGHRS, YFSETQ. This CDR3 spans 15 amino acids. Trimming took off 4 bases at V and 7 bases at J, with 20 bases between the two ends. CDR3: CASSEDGGEGRGYTF. The CDR3 region has the DNA TGCGCCAGCAGCGAGGACGGGGGAGAGGGCCGTGGCTACACCTTC.

This chain links TRBV28 with TRBJ2-7, with 8 bases fitting TRBD1. V shed 7 bases and J 4 bases; nucleotides not matched to a gene: 3. Germline V CDR1 and CDR2: MDHEN, SYDVKM. The CDR3 is 12 amino acids. CDR3 protein: CASNQGAYEQYF. The CDR3 nucleotides read TGTGCCAGCAACCAGGGGGCATACGAGCAGTACTTC.

The CDR3 DNA reads as TGTGCCATCGGGGACGGGGGATTGAACACTGAAGCTTTCTTT. Its translation: CAIGDGGLNTEAFF. V usage is TRBV10-3 and J usage is TRBJ1-1, with a possible D match to TRBD1 (5 bases). The germline V gene encodes CDR1 ENHRY and CDR2 SYGVKD. Trimming stripped 8 bases from V and 0 bases from J, with 13 bases between. The CDR3 totals 14 residues.

This clone was seen a single time. The V call is TRBV4-1, the J call TRBJ2-2; no reliable D call. Germline values: CDR1 MGHRA, CDR2 YSYEKL. CDR3 length equals 14 residues. V lost 2 bases, J lost 1 base, and 5 bases lay in between. CDR3: CASSQMENTGELFF. CDR3 bases: TGCGCCAGCAGCCAAATGGAGAACACCGGGGAGCTGTTTTTT.

This clone occurred once. Other DNA sequences in this sample translate to the same CDR3. The chain links TRBV5-1 to TRBJ2-7, with 9 positions matching TRBD1. CDR1 and CDR2 (germline): SGHRS, YFSETQ. This CDR3 region has 14 residues. V gave up 1 base and J gave up 2 bases; unmatched junction bases: 1. The CDR3 loop is CASSLRTGAYEQYF. As DNA, the CDR3 is TGCGCCAGCAGCTTGCGGACAGGGGCCTACGAGCAGTACTTC.

V is TRBV10-1 and J is TRBJ2-1; 8 bases align to TRBD2. This CDR3 has 16 amino acids. Germline loops: CDR1 WNHNN, CDR2 SYGVQD (reference sequence). V was pared by 5 bases and J by 9 bases, with 15 bases of the junction left unmatched. CDR3 sequence: CASSSTREGPKGEQFF. The CDR3 DNA reads TGCGCCAGCAGTAGTACCCGGGAGGGCCCTAAGGGTGAGCAGTTCTTC.

This chain connects TRBV5-1 to TRBJ1-1, with D hard to call. Germline loops: CDR1 SGHRS, CDR2 YFSETQ. The CDR3 loop spans 15 amino acids. The V gene lost 0 bases and the J gene lost 7 bases, with 16 bases spanning the gap. CDR3 residues: CASSLDDRFRGEAFF. CDR3 bases: TGCGCCAGCAGCTTGGATGACCGCTTTCGGGGTGAAGCTTTCTTT.

The chain is built from TRBV27 and TRBJ1-5; 9 bases fit TRBD1. Germline V CDR1 and CDR2: MNHEY, SMNVEV (reference sequence). This CDR3 has 15 amino acids. Germline trimming cut 7 bases from V and 7 bases from J; bases unmatched to any gene: 11. The CDR3 DNA sequence: TGTGCCAGCAAAGTCCGGGACAGGGTGGAGCAGCCCCAGCATTTT. Protein: CASKVRDRVEQPQHF.